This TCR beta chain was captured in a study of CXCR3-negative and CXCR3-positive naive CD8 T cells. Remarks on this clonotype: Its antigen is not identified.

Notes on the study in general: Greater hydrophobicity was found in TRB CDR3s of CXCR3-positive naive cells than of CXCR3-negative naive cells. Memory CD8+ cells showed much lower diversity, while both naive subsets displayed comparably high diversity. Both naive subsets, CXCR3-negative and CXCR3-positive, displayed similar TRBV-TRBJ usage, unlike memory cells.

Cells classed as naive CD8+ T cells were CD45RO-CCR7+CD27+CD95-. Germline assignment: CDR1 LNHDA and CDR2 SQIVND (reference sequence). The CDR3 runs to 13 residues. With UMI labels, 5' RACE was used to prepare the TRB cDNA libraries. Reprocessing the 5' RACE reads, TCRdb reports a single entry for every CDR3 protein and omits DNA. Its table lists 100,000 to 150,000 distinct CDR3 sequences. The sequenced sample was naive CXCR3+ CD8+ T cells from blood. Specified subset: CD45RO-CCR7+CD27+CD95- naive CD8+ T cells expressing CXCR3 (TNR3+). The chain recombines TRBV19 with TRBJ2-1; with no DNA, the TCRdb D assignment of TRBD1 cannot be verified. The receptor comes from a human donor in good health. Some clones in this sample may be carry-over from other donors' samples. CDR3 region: CASRQGAYNEQFF.